This record covers a single TCR beta chain. The target antigen is unknown. TCRdb reprocessed the 5' RACE reads and reports one entry per CDR3 protein, with no DNA. Its clone listing holds approximately 150,000 distinct CDR3 sequences. The data derive from a study of T cells expressing NK-cell markers. Study-level background: Seven HCMV-seropositive donors and one seronegative donor made up the eight sequenced donors. Overall study results and limits: Several of the donors also had these clonotypes leading their CD3+CD56-NKG2C+ fraction.

This TCR was recovered from a man aged 18 to 35 in good health. Material: blood T cells: a sorted CD56 or NKG2C T cell subset, CD4+ or CD8+ T cells, or bulk PBMC T cells (not recorded which).

This CDR3 reads CSVEGQGAYNEQFF. The rearrangement uses TRBV29-1 and TRBJ2-1; the D call of TRBD1 rests on TCRdb alone, since no DNA is present to check it. Germline values: CDR1 SQVTM, CDR2 ANQGSEA. This CDR3 region has 14 residues.